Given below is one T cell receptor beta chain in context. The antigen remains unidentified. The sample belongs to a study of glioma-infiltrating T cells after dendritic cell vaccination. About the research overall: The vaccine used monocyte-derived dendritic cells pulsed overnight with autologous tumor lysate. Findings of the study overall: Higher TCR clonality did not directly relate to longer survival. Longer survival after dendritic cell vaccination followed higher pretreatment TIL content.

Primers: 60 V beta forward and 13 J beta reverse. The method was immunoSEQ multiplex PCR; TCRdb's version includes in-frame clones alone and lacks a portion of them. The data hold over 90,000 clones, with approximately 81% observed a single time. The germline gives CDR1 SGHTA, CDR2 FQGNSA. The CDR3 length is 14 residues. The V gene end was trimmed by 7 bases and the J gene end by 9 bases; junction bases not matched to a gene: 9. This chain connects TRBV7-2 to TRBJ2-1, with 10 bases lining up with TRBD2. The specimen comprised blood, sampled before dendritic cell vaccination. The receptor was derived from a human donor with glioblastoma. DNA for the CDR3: TGTGCCAGCAACCCGGTTGGGACTAGCGTTGAGCAGTTCTTC. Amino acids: CASNPVGTSVEQFF.